A selection of T cell receptor beta chains follows, all from one sample in a study of identical twins. TCRdb fed the 5' RACE reads into MiXCR, producing one record per CDR3 protein. Of around 480,000 distinct CDR3 sequences in the sample, over 11% were seen once. This sample also appeared in a second study, on yellow fever vaccine responses in identical twins.

Sequenced input: CD4+ T cells sorted from blood. The receptor set was obtained from a woman under 30 in good health. Both conserved end residues are part of each CDR3. A D gene is named only where the DNA matches it firmly. Not all rows give a size; the values are once, few, many and, for expanded clones, a class.

length | J | V | size | D | DNA | CDR3
13 | TRBJ2-1 | TRBV7-2 | many | - | TGTGCCAGCAGCGCCCGGAGGGACAATGAGCAGTTCTTC | CASSARRDNEQFF
19 | TRBJ2-6 | TRBV6-4 | - | - | TGTGCCAGCAGGACTATTTGGGGACAACTCGACTCTGGGACCAACGTCCTGACTTTC | CASRTIWGQLDSGTNVLTF
14 | TRBJ2-3 | TRBV5-1 | - | - | TGCGCCAGCAGCTTCAGTCCAGAAACAGATACGCAGTATTTT | CASSFSPETDTQYF
12 | TRBJ2-1 | TRBV12-3/TRBV12-4 | - | - | TGTGCCAGCAAATTCGGGGTTCTTGAGCAGTTCTTC | CASKFGVLEQFF
12 | TRBJ2-7 | TRBV20-1 | - | - | TGCAGTGCTATTCAGGGATCCGACGAGCAGTACTTC | CSAIQGSDEQYF
15 | TRBJ2-1 | TRBV7-9 | - | - | TGTGCCAGCAGCTCTTCTAAAGGCCCCTACAATGAGCAGTTCTTC | CASSSSKGPYNEQFF
12 | TRBJ1-4 | TRBV2 | few | - | TGTGCCAGCAGTGAAGGCCGGGAAAAACTGTTTTTT | CASSEGREKLFF
11 | TRBJ2-3 | TRBV30 | - | - | TGTGCCTGGGGATCAAGGGATACGCAGTATTTT | CAWGSRDTQYF
16 | TRBJ2-3 | TRBV18 | few | TRBD2 | TGTGCCAGCTCACCACCCCCGGGACTACAGTCAGATACGCAGTATTTT | CASSPPPGLQSDTQYF
20 | TRBJ2-5 | TRBV28 | few | - | TGTGCCAGCAGTTCGTTTGTTTCGGGGGGCCCCGGGTCCCCGAAAGAGACCCAGTACTTC | CASSSFVSGGPGSPKETQYF
14 | TRBJ2-7 | TRBV29-1 | few | - | TGCAGCGTTAGGGGGTTGGGTTACGGGTACGAGCAGTACTTC | CSVRGLGYGYEQYF
16 | TRBJ1-4 | TRBV21-1 | many | - | TGTGCCAGCAGCAAAGGCCCGGGTTGGACTAATGAAAAACTGTTTTTT | CASSKGPGWTNEKLFF
13 | TRBJ1-5 | TRBV20-1 | - | - | TGCAGTGCTAGTGCAGGAGGTAATCAGCCCCAGCATTTT | CSASAGGNQPQHF
14 | TRBJ2-1 | TRBV7-2 | - | - | TGTGCCAGCAGCTTATCGGCAGCGATCAATGAGCAGTTCTTC | CASSLSAAINEQFF
16 | TRBJ1-6 | TRBV5-1 | - | - | TGCGCCAGCAGCCCCGGGATTAGCTCCTATAATTCACCCCTCCACTTT | CASSPGISSYNSPLHF
14 | TRBJ2-7 | TRBV6-5 | - | - | TGTGCCAGCAGTTACGCGGCTAGTCGGTCCGAGCAGTACTTC | CASSYAASRSEQYF